This TCR beta chain was observed in a study of T cells in Graves' hyperthyroidism and ophthalmopathy. Study-wide results and caveats: Within blood appeared most thyroid clonotypes that had expanded above 0.001. In validation, the model predicted ophthalmopathy. These predictions came a median about 6.5 months before onset.

What was amplified from RNA transcripts were TCR beta CDR3 regions. The HTBI primer set served for first-round RT-PCR of the TCR CDR3. MiXCR was run by TCRdb on the multiplex PCR reads, yielding one entry per CDR3 protein. This table has fewer than 350,000 distinct CDR3 sequences, roughly 20% appearing once. Trimming removed 5 bases at V and 6 bases at J, with 23 bases between. This CDR3 is 16 amino acids long. Many counts were recorded for this clonotype. No antigen is known for it. Inclusion characteristics of ophthalmopathy patients comprised a Clinical Activity Score of at least 3, a NOSPECS grade of at least 4, and duration under 3 months. Cells are PBMCs isolated from approximately 9.2 ml of fresh blood.

Sequencing was carried out using blood. The sequence came from a woman aged 40 to 49 with Graves' ophthalmopathy. This chain joins TRBV12-3 or TRBV12-4 and TRBJ2-7; the D call may be TRBD1 or TRBD2 (5 bases each). The chain's CDR3 is CASSPPGALGVREQYF. Written as DNA, the CDR3 is TGTGCCAGCAGTCCCCCCGGGGCTCTCGGGGTGCGCGAGCAGTACTTC.